Below, 2 T cell receptor beta chains from the same sample are listed, as sequenced in a study of T cell changes during pregnancy in multiple sclerosis (dated by TCRdb to the late 2010s). The library was obtained by the immunoSEQ multiplex PCR assay. In its TCRdb copy, this immuneACCESS table keeps in-frame sequences only and misses some clones. Where compared with another copy, unresolved V genes explain less than half of these, and the others have no known cause. A total of about 84,000 clones appear in this sample, nearly 95% of them only once. The ten largest clones add up to more than 0.95% of the sample. The sample was peripheral blood, taken in the second trimester of pregnancy. The source is a female donor in good health, enrolled as a control in a pregnancy study.

The V and J genes are TRBV7-2 and TRBJ2-1; D is possibly TRBD2 (5 bases). This CDR3 is built from 17 residues. Germline-derived CDR1 and CDR2 are SGHTA and FQGNSA. Trimming took off 4 bases at V and 1 base at J, with 17 bases between the two ends. The CDR3 reads CASSSSWWTQSYNEQFF. DNA for the CDR3: TGTGCCAGCAGCTCCAGCTGGTGGACTCAATCCTACAATGAGCAGTTCTTC.

The V gene is TRBV27, the J gene TRBJ2-7, with TRBD2 matching 9 bases. The J segment lost 2 bases and the V segment lost 7 bases, leaving 9 bases of the junction unmatched. Germline V gene data show CDR1 as MNHEY and CDR2 as SMNVEV (reference sequence). The CDR3 loop spans 15 amino acids. CDR3 sequence reads: CASTLRASGTYEQYF. Written as DNA, the CDR3 is TGTGCCAGCACTCTCAGGGCTAGCGGGACCTACGAGCAGTACTTC.